The 7 T cell receptor beta chains in this list originate from one sample, sequenced in a study of persistence of HIV-infected CD4 T cells. These receptors lack a known antigen. The immunoSEQ assay was version 4, run in survey mode. Profiled with immunoSEQ multiplex PCR; TCRdb holds only in-frame clones, not every one. In the table there are fewer than 20,000 clones, 75% to 80% of which are singletons. Stimulation used about 10 ug/mL lysate from CMV-infected fibroblasts. CD4+ T cells upregulating both CD40 ligand and CD69 were sorted as responding cells. Material: CD4+ T cells sorted from PBMCs after roughly 17-hour stimulation, obtained from a patient who received antiretroviral therapy. The receptors stem from an adult man with HIV who was CMV-seropositive.

This sequence joins TRBV18 and TRBJ2-7; possibly TRBD2 for D (6 bases). The V gene's germline CDR1 is KGHSH and CDR2 LQKENI. Trimming removed 5 bases at V and 6 bases at J, with 14 bases between. The CDR3 has 13 amino acids. The DNA for the CDR3 is TGTGCCAGCTCATCTCTGGAGGGCAGCGAGCAGTACTTC. As protein: CASSSLEGSEQYF.

This clone was recorded only once. V and J are TRBV6-5 and TRBJ1-5; tentative D call: TRBD1 (5 bases). Trimming pared 6 bases from V and 3 bases from J, leaving 9 bases between. The germline V gene has CDR1 MNHEY and CDR2 SVGAGI. The CDR3 totals 13 residues. The CDR3 here is CASRRQHNQPQHF. DNA of the CDR3: TGTGCCAGCAGACGACAGCACAATCAGCCCCAGCATTTT.

This clone was detected once. The CDR3 DNA reads as TGCGCCAGCAGCTTGCAACAGATGAACACTGAAGCTTTCTTT. Its translation is CASSLQQMNTEAFF. The rearrangement links TRBV5-1 to TRBJ1-1; D is undetermined. The CDR3 consists of 14 residues. In germline, CDR1 is SGHRS, CDR2 YFSETQ. The germline V and J ends were trimmed by 1 base and 0 bases, with 7 bases remaining between them. Drawing the rest from reference TRBV5-1 and TRBJ1-1, the complete variable domain is KAGVTQTPRYLIKTRGQQVTLSCSPISGHRSVSWYQQTPGQGLQFLFEYFSETQRNKGNFPGRFSGRQFSNSRSEMNVSTLELGDSALYLCASSLQQMNTEAFFGQGTRLTVV.

The rearrangement joins TRBV6-5 to TRBJ1-5; no clear D gene. The germline V gene encodes CDR1 MNHEY and CDR2 SVGAGI. V was shortened by 5 bases and J by 4 bases, with 9 bases between the two germline ends. There are 13 residues in the CDR3. CDR3 nucleotides: TGTGCCAGCAGTCAATCAGTGAATCAGCCCCAGCATTTT. Translating it yields CASSQSVNQPQHF.

V gene TRBV19 combines with J gene TRBJ1-2; no reliable D call. CDR1 LNHDA and CDR2 SQIVND come from the germline V gene (reference sequence). The CDR3 sequence is 14 residues long. V lost 7 bases and J 8 bases, leaving 20 bases between the germline ends. CDR3 region: CASNRAELRVGYTF. The CDR3 region has the DNA TGTGCCAGTAATCGCGCAGAGCTCCGGGTGGGCTACACCTTC. Full variable domain (remainder filled in from reference TRBV19 and TRBJ1-2): DGGITQSPKYLFRKEGQNVTLSCEQNLNHDAMYWYRQDPGQGLRLIYYSQIVNDFQKGDIAEGYSVSREKKESFPLTVTSAQKNPTAFYLCASNRAELRVGYTFGSGTRLTVV.

This chain uses TRBV6-5 with TRBJ2-7; tentatively, D is TRBD1 or TRBD2 (5 bases each). Trimming stripped 5 bases from V and 1 base from J, with 12 bases between. The CDR3 spans 14 residues. Germline lookup yields CDR1 MNHEY and CDR2 SVGAGI. This chain's CDR3 is CASSIGGRSYEQYF. The CDR3 region has the DNA TGTGCCAGCAGTATTGGGGGACGGTCCTACGAGCAGTACTTC.

The rearrangement joins TRBV18 to TRBJ2-2; the D gene is possibly TRBD2 (7 bases). Trimming cost V 8 bases and J 0 bases, with 13 bases left between them. The CDR3 runs 15 residues. Germline assignment: CDR1 KGHSH and CDR2 LQKENI. CDR3 DNA: TGTGCCAGCCGGGCCGGGGGGCCGAACACCGGGGAGCTGTTTTTT. Its protein product is CASRAGGPNTGELFF.